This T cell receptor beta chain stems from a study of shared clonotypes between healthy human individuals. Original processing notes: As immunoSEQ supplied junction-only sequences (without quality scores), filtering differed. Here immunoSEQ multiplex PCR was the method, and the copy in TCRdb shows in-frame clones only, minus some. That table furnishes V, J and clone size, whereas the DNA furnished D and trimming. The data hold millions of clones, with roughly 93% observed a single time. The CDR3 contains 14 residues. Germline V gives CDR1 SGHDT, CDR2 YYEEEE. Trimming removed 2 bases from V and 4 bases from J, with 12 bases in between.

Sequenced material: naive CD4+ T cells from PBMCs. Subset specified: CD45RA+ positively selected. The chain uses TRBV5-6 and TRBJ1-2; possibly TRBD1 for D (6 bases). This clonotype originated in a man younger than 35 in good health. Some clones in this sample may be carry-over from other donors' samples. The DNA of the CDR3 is TGTGCCAGCAGCTTTATCGGGACATCCTATGGCTACACCTTC. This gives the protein CASSFIGTSYGYTF.